Below are 11 T cell receptor beta chains sequenced from a single sample in a study of T cell repertoires in cytomegalovirus infection. One entry per CDR3 protein, called by TCRdb with MiXCR from the reads. The sample consists of about 300,000 distinct CDR3 sequences, around 9.1% of them appearing once. The sample taken for sequencing was PBMCs. The receptors originated from a human donor in good health (CMV status not recorded). Some clones in this sample may be carry-over from other donors' samples.

This clonotype was seen repeatedly, ten times or more. J is TRBJ1-5 and V is TRBV20-1, with a weak D call TRBD1 (5 bases). Germline CDR1 and CDR2: DFQATT and SNEGSKA (reference sequence). V was shortened by 0 bases and J by 6 bases, with 6 bases between the two germline ends. The CDR3 sequence is 12 residues long. The CDR3 coding sequence is TGCAGTGCTAGAGATAGGGGTCAGCCCCAGCATTTT. Protein: CSARDRGQPQHF.

There are a few counts of this clonotype. The chain uses TRBV29-1 and TRBJ2-6; D is ambiguous. V was pared by 4 bases and J by 5 bases, with 3 bases between. CDR3 length: 11 amino acids. Germline-derived CDR1 and CDR2 are SQVTM and ANQGSEA. CDR3 in DNA: TGCAGCGTTGCTCGGGCCAACGTCCTGACTTTC. It codes for CSVARANVLTF.

This clonotype was picked up a small number of times. The genes are TRBV9 and TRBJ2-5, with 11 bases lining up with TRBD1. The CDR3 is 16 amino acids. Trimming at V came to 1 base and at J to 4 bases, leaving 6 bases not matched to a gene. Germline CDR1 SGDLS, CDR2 YYNGEE. The CDR3 region is CASSVPKGTGGETQYF. In DNA form, the CDR3 reads TGTGCCAGCAGCGTACCCAAGGGGACAGGGGGAGAGACCCAGTACTTC.

This clonotype was counted between two and nine times. J is TRBJ2-7 and V is TRBV5-4, with no clear D. The V end lost 0 bases, the J end lost 0 bases, and 7 bases lay between the germline ends. Germline CDR1 SGHNT, CDR2 YYREEE (reference sequence). This CDR3 spans 14 amino acids. Here the CDR3 DNA reads TGTGCCAGCAGCTTGGATTTCGACTCCTACGAGCAGTACTTC. Encoded protein: CASSLDFDSYEQYF. Complete variable domain (other parts from reference TRBV5-4 and TRBJ2-7): ETGVTQSPTHLIKTRGQQVTLRCSSQSGHNTVSWYQQALGQGPQFIFQYYREEENGRGNFPPRFSGLQFPNYSSELNVNALELDDSALYLCASSLDFDSYEQYFGPGTRLTVT.

The chain carries TRBV20-1 and TRBJ1-2; TRBD1 is a possible D gene (5 bases). V was pared by 3 bases and J by 8 bases, with 19 bases between. The length of the CDR3 is 14 residues. Germline loops: CDR1 DFQATT, CDR2 SNEGSKA (reference sequence). CDR3 nucleotides: TGCAGTGCTAGTACGGGGGTCCGGGACGGAGGCTACACCTTC. Residues: CSASTGVRDGGYTF.

There are many counts of this clonotype. The chain carries TRBV20-1 and TRBJ1-1; no clear D gene. This CDR3 contains 20 residues. V was pared by 0 bases and J by 0 bases, with 26 bases between. Germline CDR1 is DFQATT and CDR2 is SNEGSKA (reference sequence). The DNA for the CDR3 is TGCAGTGCTAGAGATGGAGACGGTAGAGGGAAGGCGCCTCTGAACACTGAAGCTTTCTTT. Translation gives CSARDGDGRGKAPLNTEAFF.

This clonotype appeared a few times. The chain carries TRBV10-3 and TRBJ2-6; 7 nucleotides match TRBD1. The CDR3 totals 17 residues. The germline V gene encodes CDR1 ENHRY and CDR2 SYGVKD. The ends lost 4 bases at V and 1 base at J; junction bases unmatched: 7. Here the CDR3 reads CAISGTNRGSGANVLTF. The CDR3, as DNA: TGTGCCATCAGTGGGACAAACAGGGGATCTGGGGCCAACGTCCTGACTTTC.

J is TRBJ1-1 and V is TRBV18, with D uncertain. Per the germline V gene, CDR1 is KGHSH and CDR2 is LQKENI. V dropped 5 bases and J dropped 1 base, with 14 bases sitting between them. There are 15 residues in the CDR3. The CDR3 DNA is TGTGCCAGCTCAGACGGACGGACGGCGAACACTGAAGCTTTCTTT. Its protein is CASSDGRTANTEAFF.

Regarding this clonotype: Given a much more abundant clone one base away, this may be a read error. V gene TRBV7-2 combines with J gene TRBJ1-1, with 9 bases fitting TRBD1. CDR1 and CDR2 (germline): SGHTA, FQGNSA. CDR3 size: 17 residues. J was trimmed by 0 bases and V by 5 bases; bases with no gene match: 10. CDR3 nucleotides: TGTGCCAGCAGCGTAGGACAGGGGCATTTTATGAACACTGAAGCTTTCTTT. Protein product: CASSVGQGHFMNTEAFF.

This clonotype was detected ten times or more. The chain combines TRBV28 with TRBJ2-1; D possibly corresponds to TRBD1 (5 bases). CDR1 is MDHEN, CDR2 SYDVKM, per germline. The V end was cut by 5 bases, the J end by 14 bases, with 19 bases between. There are 13 residues in the CDR3. The CDR3 reads CASSPVGPFREFF. CDR3 nucleotide sequence: TGTGCCAGCAGTCCTGTGGGGCCCTTTAGGGAGTTCTTC.

V and J are TRBV20-1 and TRBJ1-1, with 8 bases that match TRBD1. CDR1 and CDR2 from the germline V gene are DFQATT and SNEGSKA (reference sequence). This CDR3 spans 14 amino acids. V shed 2 bases and J 4 bases; nucleotides not matched to a gene: 6. The CDR3 loop reads CSARRTGPGTEAFF. As DNA, the CDR3 is TGCAGTGCTAGAAGGACAGGGCCTGGCACTGAAGCTTTCTTT.